This TCR beta chain appears in the sequencing data of a study of cytomegalovirus exposure and HLA in healthy donors listed by TCRdb under 2017. Broadly, across the study: A later analysis indicated that the 120 or so validation repertoires were generated on the platform also employed for the approximately 700 repertoires of the first cohort. The aim of the study was to test whether cataloging public T cell receptors could identify signatures of past pathogen exposure. Along with the roughly 670-subject first cohort, a separate validation cohort of some 130 different subjects was used. To predict cytomegalovirus infection status, the study combined high-throughput TCR immunosequencing, statistical association of individual TCRs with disease status, and machine learning.

Beyond this particular receptor, the publication reports: The study gave a list of under 200 TCR beta chains associated with cytomegalovirus. While some public TCRs were present in many individuals, most TCR sequences turned up only very rarely across donors. Cytomegalovirus status was reported to be diagnosed by the classifier with high specificity and sensitivity in both the original and validation cohorts. The authors suggested that the approach could potentially be extended to other disease states and immunological phenotypes. In vitro tests confirmed that a few of the cytomegalovirus-associated TCR beta chains recognize cytomegalovirus antigens. A later analysis found that TCRs clustered in the first cohort also tended to co-occur in the roughly 120 validation repertoires, with more than 90% of cluster scores above 0. All 120 or so repertoires were used to score co-occurrence in the validation cohort in a later analysis, because that analysis had no HLA typing for the cohort.

Donors formed part of the validation cohort, which comprised 120 subjects and was distinct from the first cohort of fewer than 750 subjects. Libraries were made using the immunoSEQ multiplex PCR assay. Concerning the study's data processing: A statistical classification framework was developed to diagnose cytomegalovirus status using the catalog of TCR beta chain sequences. TCRdb carries this immuneACCESS record with in-frame sequences only. Its versions omit some clonotypes, under half of them owing to an unresolved V gene in the studies checked, with the rest unexplained. That table supplies the V and J calls and clone size; D and trimming were determined from the DNA. The sample includes 100,000 or so clones, with roughly nine tenths observed a single time. Under 4.5% of the sample lies in the top ten. Counted from cysteine to phenylalanine, this CDR3 has 17 amino acids. Only CDR3 DNA is held: 51 bases, read in frame from base 1. Trimming at the junction amounts to 6 bases on V and 1 base on J, and the germline ends lie 21 bases apart. Reading the germline V gene gives CDR1 KGHSH and CDR2 LQKENI.

Details on this clone: No cognate antigen has been identified for it. No quality values exist for individual bases; no much larger clone is one base distant.

Rearrangement joined TRBV18 to TRBJ1-1, with TRBD1 tentatively as D gene (6 bases match). The clonotype comes from a woman under 40 in good health and CMV-seronegative. Sequenced input: PBMCs. The bases read TGTGCCAGCTCCTATGGGACACCCACGAGGGGGAACACTGAAGCTTTCTTT. It translates as CASSYGTPTRGNTEAFF.